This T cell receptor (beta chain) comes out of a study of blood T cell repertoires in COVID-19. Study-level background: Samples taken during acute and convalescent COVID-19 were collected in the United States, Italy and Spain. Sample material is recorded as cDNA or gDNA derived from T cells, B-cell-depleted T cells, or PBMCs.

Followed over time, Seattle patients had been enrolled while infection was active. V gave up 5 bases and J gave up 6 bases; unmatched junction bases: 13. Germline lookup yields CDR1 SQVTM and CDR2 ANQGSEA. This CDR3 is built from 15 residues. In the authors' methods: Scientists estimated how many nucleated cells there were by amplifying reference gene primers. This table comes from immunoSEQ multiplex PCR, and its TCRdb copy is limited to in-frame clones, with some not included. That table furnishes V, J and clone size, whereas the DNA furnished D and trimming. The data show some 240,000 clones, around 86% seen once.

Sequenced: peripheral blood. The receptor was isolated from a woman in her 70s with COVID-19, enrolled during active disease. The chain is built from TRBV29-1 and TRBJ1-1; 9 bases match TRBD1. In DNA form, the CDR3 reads TGCAGCGTTAGAGGGGACAGGGTGGAGGTGGCTGAAGCTTTCTTT. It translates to CSVRGDRVEVAEAFF.